The clone carrying this TCR beta chain is a singleton in its sample. TCRdb's table, derived via immunoSEQ multiplex PCR, lists solely in-frame clones and lacks some. The sample has more than 300,000 clones; 86% are singletons. The data were taken from a study of cytomegalovirus exposure and HLA in healthy donors. The V segment lost 4 bases and the J segment 5 bases; nucleotides outside the gene matches: 5. Germline CDR1 reads LGHNA; CDR2 reads YSLEER. The CDR3 contains 15 residues. The TCR originated in a young woman in good health and CMV-seronegative. The rearrangement links TRBV4-3 to TRBJ1-4; 9 nucleotides align to TRBD1. What was sequenced was PBMCs. The CDR3 DNA sequence: TGCGCCAGCAGCCTCGGGACAGGGAAAAATGAAAAACTGTTTTTT. This encodes CASSLGTGKNEKLFF.